This TCR beta chain was retrieved from a study of cytomegalovirus exposure and HLA in healthy donors. Study-wide points: A missense variant in DCLRE1C was later tied to TCR beta V- and J-gene trimming. Most TCRs appeared rarely, but some public TCRs recurred in many donors.

This clone was seen just once. No antigen is known for it. The PCR had 60 Vbeta and 13 Jbeta primers. In the original processing: The authors later counted 65 million to 80 million unique TCR beta chains, some 11 million of them shared. Repertoires were generated with immunoSEQ multiplex PCR, while TCRdb's copy carries only in-frame clones and drops some. For V, J and clone size, that table is used; D and trimming come from the DNA. This table has 150,000 to 190,000 clones, roughly 81% appearing once. The TCR was taken from a woman between 18 and 29 years old in good health and CMV-seronegative. Sequencing used PBMCs.

The CDR3, as DNA: TGCGCCAGCAGCCCAACAGGATCGGGGCGGGGTGAAAAACTGTTTTTT. Its translation: CASSPTGSGRGEKLFF. The J gene is TRBJ1-4, the V gene TRBV5-1; tentatively, D is TRBD1 (5 bases). V lost 4 bases and J 7 bases, leaving 20 bases between the germline ends. The germline V gene has CDR1 SGHRS and CDR2 YFSETQ. The CDR3 sequence is 16 residues long.